A selection of T cell receptor beta chains follows, all from one sample in a study of blood T cell repertoires in COVID-19. Generated by immunoSEQ multiplex PCR, the TCRdb table keeps only in-frame clones and is missing some. The sample holds roughly 120,000 clones, around 90% seen once. Sequenced sample: peripheral blood. Every receptor here comes from a human donor in a cohort sampled during active COVID-19. CDR3s include the opening cysteine and the closing phenylalanine or tryptophan. The order of the fields is CDR3 DNA, CDR3 protein, clone size, D gene, V gene, J gene. The D gene is left open where the match is weak. Clone size is given for some rows only: seen once, a few or many times, or a class if the clone is expanded.

CDR3nt: TGTGCCAGCAGCCCCCGACTGAACTCTGGAAACACCATATATTTT
CDR3aa: CASSPRLNSGNTIYF
abundance: NA
d_gene: NA
v_gene: TRBV14
j_gene: TRBJ1-3

CDR3nt: TGTGCCAGTAGTACCGGCATGGGGAGAAACAATCAGCCCCAGCATTTT
CDR3aa: CASSTGMGRNNQPQHF
abundance: NA
d_gene: NA
v_gene: TRBV19
j_gene: TRBJ1-5

CDR3nt: TGTGCCAGCAGACAAGGACAGGAGGGAGGAAAACTGTTTTTT
CDR3aa: CASRQGQEGGKLFF
abundance: NA
d_gene: TRBD1
v_gene: TRBV27
j_gene: TRBJ1-4

CDR3nt: TGTGCCAGCCGCCAGGCAGGGGGTTCCTACGAGCAGTACTTC
CDR3aa: CASRQAGGSYEQYF
abundance: once
d_gene: TRBD1
v_gene: TRBV6-5
j_gene: TRBJ2-7

CDR3nt: TGTGCCAGCAGCCCTGGGACAGGGAATCAGCCCCAGCATTTT
CDR3aa: CASSPGTGNQPQHF
abundance: NA
d_gene: TRBD1
v_gene: TRBV5-4
j_gene: TRBJ1-5

CDR3nt: TGTGCCAGCAGCTTAAACAGGGTAGGGACCCAGTACTTC
CDR3aa: CASSLNRVGTQYF
abundance: few
d_gene: NA
v_gene: TRBV7-9
j_gene: TRBJ2-5

CDR3nt: TGTGCCAGCAGCTCCTCGACAGGGATCCGTCTACAGCCCCAGCATTTT
CDR3aa: CASSSSTGIRLQPQHF
abundance: NA
d_gene: TRBD1
v_gene: TRBV11-2
j_gene: TRBJ1-5

CDR3nt: TGTGCCAGCAGCGTAGTGAGCGCCGGGGAGCTGTTTTTT
CDR3aa: CASSVVSAGELFF
abundance: NA
d_gene: NA
v_gene: TRBV9
j_gene: TRBJ2-2

CDR3nt: TGTGCCAGCAGTTTATCACCTCTAGCGGGGGGCCCCACAGATACGCAGTATTTT
CDR3aa: CASSLSPLAGGPTDTQYF
abundance: NA
d_gene: TRBD2
v_gene: TRBV27
j_gene: TRBJ2-3

CDR3nt: TGTGCCAGTAGCCCGGGACAGGGGGCCTACGTAAAGCAGTTCTTC
CDR3aa: CASSPGQGAYVKQFF
abundance: NA
d_gene: TRBD1
v_gene: TRBV19
j_gene: TRBJ2-1

CDR3nt: TGTGCCAGCAGCCATGACAGGGAATCTGGCTACACCTTC
CDR3aa: CASSHDRESGYTF
abundance: NA
d_gene: TRBD1
v_gene: TRBV11-2
j_gene: TRBJ1-2

CDR3nt: TGTGCCAGCAGCAAAGAAGGGGACAAAATCCCCACTGAAGCTTTCTTT
CDR3aa: CASSKEGDKIPTEAFF
abundance: NA
d_gene: NA
v_gene: TRBV21-1
j_gene: TRBJ1-1

CDR3nt: TGTGCCAGCAGCTTAGCAGGGGTGAACACTGAAGCTTTCTTT
CDR3aa: CASSLAGVNTEAFF
abundance: NA
d_gene: NA
v_gene: TRBV7-3
j_gene: TRBJ1-1

CDR3nt: TGTGCCAGCAGCGTATCGACACGAGATAACTATGGCTACACCTTC
CDR3aa: CASSVSTRDNYGYTF
abundance: once
d_gene: NA
v_gene: TRBV5-4
j_gene: TRBJ1-2

CDR3nt: TGCGCCAGCAGCCAGGGTTTGGGGGGACGATTCCCGAACACTGAAGCTTTCTTT
CDR3aa: CASSQGLGGRFPNTEAFF
abundance: few
d_gene: NA
v_gene: TRBV4-1
j_gene: TRBJ1-1

CDR3nt: TGTGCCAGCAGCCCTCCGGGACAGGGAGGTTCACCCCTCCACTTT
CDR3aa: CASSPPGQGGSPLHF
abundance: NA
d_gene: TRBD1
v_gene: TRBV11-2
j_gene: TRBJ1-6

CDR3nt: TGCGCCAGCAGCCGACAGACTAGCGGGGGGAGACGTTCCTACGAGCAGTACTTC
CDR3aa: CASSRQTSGGRRSYEQYF
abundance: NA
d_gene: TRBD2
v_gene: TRBV5-1
j_gene: TRBJ2-7

CDR3nt: TGTGCCAGCAGCTTGGTAGGGGGGGGTCCCACAGATACGCAGTATTTT
CDR3aa: CASSLVGGGPTDTQYF
abundance: NA
d_gene: NA
v_gene: TRBV5-4
j_gene: TRBJ2-3

CDR3nt: TGCGCCAGCAGCCCGTTCCCTGTGAACACTGAAGCTTTCTTT
CDR3aa: CASSPFPVNTEAFF
abundance: NA
d_gene: NA
v_gene: TRBV5-1
j_gene: TRBJ1-1

CDR3nt: TGTGCCAGCAGAATTCGACAGACTGAAGCTTTCTTT
CDR3aa: CASRIRQTEAFF
abundance: NA
d_gene: NA
v_gene: TRBV28
j_gene: TRBJ1-1

CDR3nt: TGTGCCAGTAGTCAGGGGACAGGGGGCAATCAGCCCCAGCATTTT
CDR3aa: CASSQGTGGNQPQHF
abundance: NA
d_gene: TRBD1
v_gene: TRBV19
j_gene: TRBJ1-5

CDR3nt: TGTGCCAGCAGCCAACGGACAGGGGGAACTGAAGCTTTCTTT
CDR3aa: CASSQRTGGTEAFF
abundance: NA
d_gene: TRBD1
v_gene: TRBV3-1/TRBV3-2
j_gene: TRBJ1-1

CDR3nt: TGTGCCAGCAGCTTAGCGGGACAGGGGTTTGGGGCCAACGTCCTGACTTTC
CDR3aa: CASSLAGQGFGANVLTF
abundance: NA
d_gene: TRBD1
v_gene: TRBV11-1
j_gene: TRBJ2-6